Below, 21 T cell receptor beta chains from the same sample are listed, as sequenced in a study of graft-versus-host responses after intestinal transplantation. The protocol was immunoSEQ multiplex PCR, while the TCRdb copy is restricted to in-frame clones and leaves out a portion. In the table there are tens of thousands of clones, 80% to 95% of which are singletons. No antigen is known for these receptors. This material consisted of unstimulated CD8+ T cells sorted from spleen or lymph node cells, taken before intestinal transplant. Receptors originate from a human donor who received an intestinal transplant.

The CDR3 protein is CASSPLAGGGSHEQYF. As DNA, the CDR3 is TGCGCCAGCAGCCCCTTAGCGGGAGGAGGTAGCCACGAGCAGTACTTC. This chain uses TRBV4-1 with TRBJ2-7; 10 bases fit TRBD2. V gave up 4 bases and J gave up 5 bases; unmatched junction bases: 11. Per the germline V gene, CDR1 is MGHRA and CDR2 is YSYEKL. This CDR3 is built from 16 residues.

V is TRBV6-6 and J is TRBJ2-3, with D perhaps TRBD2 (5 bases). Trimming removed 4 bases from V and 2 bases from J, with 16 bases in between. Per germline, CDR1 MNHNY and CDR2 SVGAGI (reference sequence). CDR3 length equals 16 residues. In DNA form, the CDR3 reads TGTGCCAGCAGTTGGGGTCCGCCGGACTCCACAGATACGCAGTATTTT. It specifies CASSWGPPDSTDTQYF.

The chain employs TRBV11-2 and TRBJ1-1, with 8 bases that match TRBD1. With V trimmed by 7 bases and J by 7 bases, 20 bases remained unmatched. The CDR3 consists of 17 residues. Germline V gives CDR1 SGHAT, CDR2 FQNNGV. The DNA of the CDR3 is TGTGCCAGCAACGTCAGGGGGTCTCAGGGGGCGCTTTTTGAAGCTTTCTTT. This encodes CASNVRGSQGALFEAFF.

This chain joins TRBV6-1 and TRBJ2-1, with 11 bases fitting TRBD2. The CDR3 has 15 residues. The trim removed 0 bases at V and 6 bases at J, leaving 1 base unmatched. Looked up from germline, CDR1 is MNHNS and CDR2 is SASEGT. CDR3 residues: CASSEASGGANEQFF. The DNA for the CDR3 is TGTGCCAGCAGTGAAGCTAGCGGGGGGGCCAATGAGCAGTTCTTC.

The chain couples TRBV12-5 to TRBJ2-7; D is undetermined. Germline CDR1 is LGHNT and CDR2 is FRNRAP. The ends were cut back, 0 bases at V and 5 bases at J, with 11 bases in the middle. The CDR3 spans 14 residues. The CDR3 sequence: CASGLVVAADEQYF. The CDR3 nucleotides read TGTGCTAGTGGTTTGGTAGTGGCGGCCGACGAGCAGTACTTC.

The V gene is TRBV5-5, the J gene TRBJ1-4; D unresolved. The CDR3 runs 11 residues. Germline CDR1 and CDR2: SGHKS and YYEKEE (reference sequence). Trimming left V 2 bases short and J 12 bases short, with 8 bases between. CDR3 region: CASSLDGELFF. DNA of the CDR3: TGTGCCAGCAGCTTAGACGGGGAACTGTTTTTT. Based on the CDR3 plus reference TRBV5-5 and TRBJ1-4, the full variable domain is DAGVTQSPTHLIKTRGQQVTLRCSPISGHKSVSWYQQVLGQGPQFIFQYYEKEERGRGNFPDRFSARQFPNYSSELNVNALLLGDSALYLCASSLDGELFFGSGTQLSVL.

The V and J genes are TRBV7-8 and TRBJ2-1, with a tentative D call TRBD2 (6 bases). The V end lost 2 bases, the J end lost 3 bases, and 17 bases lay between the germline ends. This CDR3 region has 17 residues. Germline CDR1 SGHVS, CDR2 FQNEAQ. The CDR3: CASSLIASSSGYNEQFF. The DNA of the CDR3 is TGTGCCAGCAGCTTAATAGCTTCGAGTAGCGGCTACAATGAGCAGTTCTTC.

This chain uses TRBV4-3 with TRBJ2-3; 8 bases are shared with TRBD2. CDR1 LGHNA and CDR2 YSLEER come from the germline V gene. The CDR3 has 20 amino acids. The V and J ends lost 0 bases and 9 bases, in that order; junction bases with no gene match: 23. The DNA of the CDR3 is TGCGCCAGCAGCCAAGATTCGCGGGGTGAAACGGGGGGGCCTTCGGAAACGCAGTATTTT. This sequence encodes CASSQDSRGETGGPSETQYF.

This chain links TRBV4-1 with TRBJ1-1; weak D call: TRBD1 (6 bases). CDR1 MGHRA and CDR2 YSYEKL come from the germline V gene. Between the trimmed V and J ends, which lost 1 base and 5 bases, there was a span of 11 bases. The CDR3 length is 14 residues. Here the CDR3 DNA reads TGCGCCAGCAGCCAAGCTCCAGGGGTAACTGAAGCTTTCTTT. Protein sequence: CASSQAPGVTEAFF.

The V call is TRBV13, the J call TRBJ1-2; tentative D call: TRBD1 (5 bases). Germline assignment: CDR1 PRHDT and CDR2 FYEKMQ (reference sequence). The V and J ends lost 5 bases and 4 bases respectively, with 14 bases between them. The CDR3 is made up of 14 amino acids. CDR3 amino acids: CASSPGLTGYGYTF. CDR3 bases: TGTGCCAGCAGCCCGGGACTTACGGGCTATGGCTACACCTTC.

The chain couples TRBV5-1 to TRBJ1-2; D is ambiguous. The length of the CDR3 is 14 residues. Germline CDR1 is SGHRS and CDR2 is YFSETQ. The V end lost 0 bases, the J end lost 6 bases, and 12 bases lay between the germline ends. The CDR3 sequence is CASSLVGGPDGYTF. DNA for the CDR3: TGCGCCAGCAGCTTGGTTGGAGGGCCGGATGGCTACACCTTC.

The chain combines TRBV15 with TRBJ1-1; TRBD1 aligns across 7 bases. The germline gives CDR1 LNHNV, CDR2 YYDKDF (reference sequence). The CDR3 extends over 13 amino acids. The V and J ends lost 9 bases and 5 bases, in that order; junction bases with no gene match: 9. CDR3 protein: CATDGQVWTEAFF. CDR3 sequence (DNA): TGTGCCACAGATGGACAGGTTTGGACTGAAGCTTTCTTT.

The chain has TRBV11-2 and TRBJ2-7; a weak D match, TRBD2 (7 bases). Trimming pared 5 bases from V and 4 bases from J, leaving 15 bases between. The CDR3 totals 14 residues. The V gene's germline CDR1 is SGHAT and CDR2 FQNNGV. The CDR3 DNA follows: TGTGCCAGCAGCAGAGGGGGACTAATGTACGAGCAGTACTTC. Amino acids: CASSRGGLMYEQYF.

The chain recombines TRBV7-9 with TRBJ2-7; D not certain. V was clipped by 6 bases and J by 0 bases, with 15 bases between them. The CDR3 extends over 15 amino acids. Germline V gene lookup returns CDR1 SEHNR and CDR2 FQNEAQ (reference sequence). The CDR3 is CASSPTPSSSYEQYF. CDR3 sequence (DNA): TGTGCCAGCAGTCCTACGCCGTCGAGCTCCTACGAGCAGTACTTC.

The V and J genes are TRBV11-2 and TRBJ2-7; TRBD1 agrees at 8 bases. The CDR3 is made up of 16 amino acids. V gave up 0 bases and J gave up 2 bases; unmatched junction bases: 6. Germline CDR1 reads SGHAT; CDR2 reads FQNNGV. The CDR3 here is CASSLDPTGVTYEQYF. The CDR3 region has the DNA TGTGCCAGCAGCTTAGATCCGACAGGGGTAACCTACGAGCAGTACTTC.

The V and J genes are TRBV28 and TRBJ1-3; 8 nucleotides line up with TRBD1. Germline CDR1 reads MDHEN; CDR2 reads SYDVKM. The CDR3 spans 16 residues. The junction had 8 bases not matched to a gene; V was cut back by 4 bases and J by 3 bases. This chain's CDR3 is CASSWGGTGYGNTIYF. CDR3 DNA sequence: TGTGCCAGCAGTTGGGGCGGGACAGGTTATGGAAACACCATATATTTT.

V gene TRBV7-2 combines with J gene TRBJ1-4; D possibly corresponds to TRBD1 (6 bases). The CDR3 sequence is 12 residues long. CDR1 and CDR2 from the germline V gene are SGHTA and FQGNSA. V dropped 5 bases and J dropped 8 bases, with 9 bases sitting between them. This chain's CDR3 is CASSHDREKLFF. The CDR3 region has the DNA TGTGCCAGCAGCCATGACAGGGAAAAACTGTTTTTT.

The V and J genes are TRBV6-1 and TRBJ2-3; 11 nucleotides match TRBD2. Germline V gene lookup returns CDR1 MNHNS and CDR2 SASEGT. Germline trimming cut 6 bases from V and 5 bases from J; bases unmatched to any gene: 7. The CDR3 runs to 15 residues. The CDR3 DNA follows: TGTGCCAGCAGCTTACTAGCGGGAGCAGGAGATACGCAGTATTTT. As protein: CASSLLAGAGDTQYF.

This chain uses TRBV6-5 with TRBJ2-7; the match to TRBD1 covers 7 bases. With V trimmed by 0 bases and J by 4 bases, 6 bases remained unmatched. The CDR3 is made up of 15 amino acids. Per the germline V gene, CDR1 is MNHEY and CDR2 is SVGAGI. CDR3 protein: CASSYSTGARYEQYF. The CDR3 DNA reads TGTGCCAGCAGTTACTCCACAGGGGCTAGGTACGAGCAGTACTTC.

The chain joins TRBV5-7 to TRBJ1-6, with D maybe TRBD1 (6 bases). TRBV5-7 is an open reading frame, and its role is uncertain. This CDR3 region has 14 residues. Trimming took off 3 bases at V and 7 bases at J, with 11 bases between the two ends. CDR3 in amino acids: CASSSTGWNSPLHF. The CDR3 DNA reads TGTGCCAGCAGCTCTACAGGGTGGAATTCACCCCTCCACTTT.

In its sample, this clone was seen once. The chain joins TRBV6-5 to TRBJ1-1, with 7 bases fitting TRBD1. With 8 bases clipped from V and 1 base from J, the junction kept 7 bases outside the gene matches. This CDR3 spans 14 amino acids. CDR1 is MNHEY and CDR2 is SVGAGI in the germline V gene. CDR3 bases: TGTGCCAGCCGTAGCGGGACAGAGAACACTGAAGCTTTCTTT. Its protein product is CASRSGTENTEAFF.